These T cell receptor beta chains were read from a single sample in a study of blood T cell repertoires in COVID-19. Some clones are missing from TCRdb's copy, which holds only in-frame ones; the method was immunoSEQ multiplex PCR. The data contain 150,000 to 200,000 clones, 86% of them singletons. Specimen: peripheral blood. The receptors were gathered from a man between 65 and 79 years old with acute or convalescent COVID-19. Both conserved end residues are part of each CDR3. A D gene is named only where the DNA matches it firmly. Some rows mark clone size as missing; the rest say once, few, many or name a class of expanded clone.

size	D	length	J	V	DNA	CDR3
few	.	15	TRBJ1-4	TRBV9	TGTGCCAGCAGCGCGACCGGGACTCTTAATGAAAAACTGTTTTTT	CASSATGTLNEKLFF
.	TRBD1	13	TRBJ2-7	TRBV2	TGTGCCAGCAGTGCAGGGGGAGAAGACGAGCAGTACTTC	CASSAGGEDEQYF
.	.	12	TRBJ1-2	TRBV24-1	TGTGCCACCAGTGACTATAGCCGCGGCTACACCTTC	CATSDYSRGYTF
.	.	15	TRBJ2-3	TRBV7-8	TGTGCCAGCAGCTTAGAGGGCGGGTCCACAGATACGCAGTATTTT	CASSLEGGSTDTQYF
.	TRBD2	17	TRBJ2-5	TRBV4-2	TGTGCCAGCAGCCAAGCGGGGCGGGGGGCGCTCAGCGAGACCCAGTACTTC	CASSQAGRGALSETQYF
.	TRBD1	12	TRBJ1-6	TRBV6-5	TGTGCCAGCAGTATGGGACAGTCACCCCTCCACTTT	CASSMGQSPLHF
.	TRBD2	21	TRBJ2-3	TRBV3-1/TRBV3-2	TGTGCCAGCAGCCAAGATCACCCCCTGGCGGCTAGCGGGAGGGACACAGATACGCAGTATTTT	CASSQDHPLAASGRDTDTQYF
.	TRBD1	16	TRBJ1-6	TRBV5-1	TGCGCCAGCAGACCGGGACAGGGCTCCTTGAATTCACCCCTCCACTTT	CASRPGQGSLNSPLHF
.	TRBD1	14	TRBJ1-2	TRBV28	TGTGCCAGCAGTTTGGTAGGGGGCGGCTATGGCTACACCTTC	CASSLVGGGYGYTF
.	.	13	TRBJ1-4	TRBV6-4	TGTGCCACCTGCAGGGCCACTAATGAAAAACTGTTTTTT	CATCRATNEKLFF
.	.	15	TRBJ2-5	TRBV11-1	TGTGCCAGCAGCTTAGTTGGCAGGGTGCGGGAGACCCAGTACTTC	CASSLVGRVRETQYF
.	.	14	TRBJ1-4	TRBV5-1	TGCGCCAGCAGCTTGACAGCCTCTAATGAAAAACTGTTTTTT	CASSLTASNEKLFF
.	TRBD2	15	TRBJ2-2	TRBV25-1	TGTGCCAGCAGTGTGGGCGGGAGGGGGACCGGGGAGCTGTTTTTT	CASSVGGRGTGELFF
.	.	13	TRBJ2-3	TRBV10-2	TGCGCCAGCAGGGGGCCTGCCACAGATACGCAGTATTTT	CASRGPATDTQYF
.	.	13	TRBJ1-5	TRBV11-2	TGTGCCAGCAGCTTCGCAGGGGATCAGCCCCAGCATTTT	CASSFAGDQPQHF
.	TRBD2	13	TRBJ2-5	TRBV11-3	TGTGCCAGCAGCCGGGGACTAGGGGAGACCCAGTACTTC	CASSRGLGETQYF
.	TRBD1	17	TRBJ2-2	TRBV7-6	TGTGCCAGCAGCCAAGTTGAGGGGGCCGCAAGGACCGGGGAGCTGTTTTTT	CASSQVEGAARTGELFF
.	.	14	TRBJ2-2	TRBV11-3	TGTGCCAGCAGCGACGGGAGCGCCACCGGGGAGCTGTTTTTT	CASSDGSATGELFF
.	TRBD1	16	TRBJ2-5	TRBV7-9	TGTGCCAGCAGCCTACCATGGGCAGGGGGACAAGAGACCCAGTACTTC	CASSLPWAGGQETQYF
.	.	13	TRBJ1-2	TRBV6-2/TRBV6-3	TGTGCCAGCAGTCCAGACAGCAACTATGGCTACACCTTC	CASSPDSNYGYTF
.	.	14	TRBJ2-7	TRBV1	TGCACCAGCAGCCATGCGCCGAGCTCCTACGAGCAGTACTTC	CTSSHAPSSYEQYF
.	.	13	TRBJ2-5	TRBV5-1	TGCGCCAGCACCATGGACAGTTTGGAGACCCAGTACTTC	CASTMDSLETQYF
.	.	10	TRBJ2-1	TRBV20-1	TGCAGTGCTAGATCTAGAGCGCAGTTCTTC	CSARSRAQFF
.	TRBD1	13	TRBJ1-1	TRBV5-4	TGTGCCAGCAGGCGAACAGGGGGCACTGAAGCTTTCTTT	CASRRTGGTEAFF
few	TRBD2	16	TRBJ2-5	TRBV5-1	TGCGCCAGCAGCCCCGGGGTTAGCGGGGGGTTGGAGACCCAGTACTTC	CASSPGVSGGLETQYF
.	.	15	TRBJ2-7	TRBV6-5	TGTGCCAGCAGTTACTACCCCTCTAGCCGGGACGAGCAGTACTTC	CASSYYPSSRDEQYF
.	.	13	TRBJ2-7	TRBV24-1	TGTGCCACCAGTAAACAGGGATCCTACGAGCAGTACTTC	CATSKQGSYEQYF
.	TRBD2	19	TRBJ2-1	TRBV5-4	TGTGCCAGCAGCCCCGGGACTAGCGGGGGATCCCGCTCCTACAATGAGCAGTTCTTC	CASSPGTSGGSRSYNEQFF
.	.	15	TRBJ2-6	TRBV27	TGTGCCAGCAGTTTCACAGGTTCAGGGGCCAACGTCCTGACTTTC	CASSFTGSGANVLTF
.	.	13	TRBJ1-6	TRBV5-4	TGTGCCAGCAGGACAGAGAGGAATTCACCCCTCCACTTT	CASRTERNSPLHF
.	.	14	TRBJ2-7	TRBV12-2	TGTGCAAGTCGCGTACGGGAAGTTCCCTACGAGCAGTACTTC	CASRVREVPYEQYF
.	.	13	TRBJ2-3	TRBV3-1/TRBV3-2	TGTGCCAGCAGCCAAGACCGAGGCGATACGCAGTATTTT	CASSQDRGDTQYF
once	.	13	TRBJ1-6	TRBV4-3	TGCGCCAACAGCCAAGTCGAGGGTTCACCCCTCCACTTT	CANSQVEGSPLHF
.	TRBD1	13	TRBJ2-1	TRBV15	TGTGCCACCACCAGAGACAGGGTAACTGAGCAGTTCTTC	CATTRDRVTEQFF
.	.	13	TRBJ2-7	TRBV2	TGTGCCAGCAACTCAATACAGGGTTCCGAGCAGTACTTC	CASNSIQGSEQYF
.	.	15	TRBJ2-2	TRBV19	TGTGCCAGTAATGGAGGGGGCGGGTACCTCGGGGAGCTGTTTTTT	CASNGGGGYLGELFF
.	TRBD1	16	TRBJ2-1	TRBV7-9	TGTGCCAGCAGCTTACCAACAGGGGGACAATACAATGAGCAGTTCTTC	CASSLPTGGQYNEQFF
few	.	15	TRBJ1-5	TRBV28	TGTGCCAGCAGTTTACAGTCGGGGGATGGTCAGCCCCAGCATTTT	CASSLQSGDGQPQHF
.	.	16	TRBJ2-7	TRBV21-1	TGTGCCAGCAGCAGGTGCCGAGGGACACCCGCCTACGAGCAGTACTTC	CASSRCRGTPAYEQYF
once	TRBD1	13	TRBJ1-2	TRBV29-1	TGCAGCGTCGGGACAGACCGAAACTATGGCTACACCTTC	CSVGTDRNYGYTF
.	.	15	TRBJ2-3	TRBV7-2	TGTGCCAGCAGCTTAGTCGGTGGGGCCGCAGATACGCAGTATTTT	CASSLVGGAADTQYF
few	.	17	TRBJ2-1	TRBV15	TGTGCCACCAGCAGAGATAACGGTCAGGGGAGCATCGGTGAGCAGTTCTTC	CATSRDNGQGSIGEQFF
once	TRBD2	14	TRBJ2-1	TRBV7-8	TGTGCCAGCAGGGCGGGAGGGAACTACAATGAGCAGTTCTTC	CASRAGGNYNEQFF
.	.	14	TRBJ2-2	TRBV7-6	TGTGCCAGCAGCTTGGAGGGGACCACCGGGGAGCTGTTTTTT	CASSLEGTTGELFF
few	.	12	TRBJ1-1	TRBV2	TGTGCCAGCAGGTCGAAGATGAGTGAAGCTTTCTTT	CASRSKMSEAFF
.	.	17	TRBJ2-3	TRBV15	TGTGCCACCAGCAGCCCAACCGGACACCGCCGCACAGATACGCAGTATTTT	CATSSPTGHRRTDTQYF
.	TRBD1	14	TRBJ1-6	TRBV6-5	TGTGCCAGCACCCGGGACAGGCTTTATTCACCCCTCCACTTT	CASTRDRLYSPLHF
.	.	12	TRBJ2-1	TRBV19	TGTGCCAGTACCCTTTACGGCGGTGAGCAGTTCTTC	CASTLYGGEQFF
.	.	17	TRBJ1-3	TRBV5-5	TGTGCCAGCAGCTTGACAGGGACGGCGGATGCTGGAAACACCATATATTTT	CASSLTGTADAGNTIYF
.	TRBD1	14	TRBJ1-2	TRBV18	TGTGCCAGCTCACCATCGGGGCAACAGGGGGGCTACACCTTC	CASSPSGQQGGYTF
.	.	17	TRBJ2-3	TRBV3-1/TRBV3-2	TGTGCCAGCAGCCAAGATCTTCGGGGAACTAGCACAGATACGCAGTATTTT	CASSQDLRGTSTDTQYF
.	.	14	TRBJ2-7	TRBV11-3	TGTGCCAGCAGCCCTCCCGGAGACCCCGACGAGCAGTACTTC	CASSPPGDPDEQYF
.	TRBD1	15	TRBJ1-2	TRBV7-2	TGTGCCATCCCAACAGGGGGCGCAGGCTATGGCGGCTACACCTTC	CAIPTGGAGYGGYTF
.	.	13	TRBJ2-7	TRBV27	TGTGCCAGCAGCGGGACTCCGTCCTACGAGCAGTACTTC	CASSGTPSYEQYF